The sequence of this T cell receptor (beta chain) was determined in a study of T cells in Graves' hyperthyroidism and ophthalmopathy. Exclusion of a patient resulted from uncontrolled infection, other autoimmune disease, pregnancy or lactation. This clonotype appeared a few times. Germline lookup yields CDR1 DFQATT and CDR2 SNEGSKA (reference sequence). CDR3 length: 16 amino acids. V lost 6 bases, J lost 2 bases, and 13 bases stayed unmatched. Amplification of TCR beta CDR3 regions used RNA as the template. When the TCR CDR3 underwent first-round RT-PCR, the HTBI primer set was used. One entry per CDR3 protein results from TCRdb running MiXCR on the multiplex PCR reads. The sample consists of some 700,000 distinct CDR3 sequences, 17% of them appearing once.

This chain joins TRBV20-1 and TRBJ2-5; 9 positions match TRBD2. This TCR was sampled from a middle-aged man with Graves' hyperthyroidism. The sequenced sample was blood. CDR3 region: CSAQLGGSGRQETQYF. The DNA for the CDR3 is TGCAGTGCCCAACTAGGAGGTAGCGGGAGACAAGAGACCCAGTACTTC.